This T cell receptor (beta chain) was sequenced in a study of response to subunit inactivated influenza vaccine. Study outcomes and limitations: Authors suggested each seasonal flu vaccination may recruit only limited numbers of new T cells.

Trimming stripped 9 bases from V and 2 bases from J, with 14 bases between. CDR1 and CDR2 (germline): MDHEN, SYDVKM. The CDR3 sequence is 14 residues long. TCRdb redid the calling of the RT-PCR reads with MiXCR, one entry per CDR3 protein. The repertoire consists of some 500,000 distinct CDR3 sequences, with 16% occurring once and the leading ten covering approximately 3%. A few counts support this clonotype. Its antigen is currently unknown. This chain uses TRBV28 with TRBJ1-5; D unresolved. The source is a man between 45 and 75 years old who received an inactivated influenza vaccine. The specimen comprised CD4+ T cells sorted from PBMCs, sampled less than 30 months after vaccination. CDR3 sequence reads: CARLGRDGNQPQHF. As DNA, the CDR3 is TGTGCCAGACTTGGACGAGATGGCAATCAGCCCCAGCATTTT.